Below are 28 T cell receptor beta chains sequenced from a single sample in a study of T cell repertoires in cytomegalovirus infection. No antigens are known for them. Via MiXCR, TCRdb re-called the reads, giving one row per CDR3 protein. In the table there are 250,000 to 300,000 distinct CDR3 sequences, 22% of which are singletons. The sample here was cultured PBMCs, taken from culture after CMV antigen stimulation. These receptors were collected from a human donor in good health (CMV status not recorded). Some clones in this sample may be carry-over from other donors' samples.

This clonotype has just a few counts. The V and J genes are TRBV7-8 and TRBJ2-1, with 9 bases aligning to TRBD2. Germline CDR1 and CDR2: SGHVS and FQNEAQ. V was clipped by 0 bases and J by 6 bases; unmatched bases: 9. The CDR3 totals 17 residues. The CDR3 is CASSLAAGGPKANEQFF. The DNA for the CDR3 is TGTGCCAGCAGCTTAGCGGCGGGAGGGCCGAAGGCCAATGAGCAGTTCTTC. The full variable domain, in which reference TRBV7-8 and TRBJ2-1 provide the parts outside the CDR3, is GAGVSQSPRYKVAKRGQDVALRCDPISGHVSLFWYQQALGQGPEFLTYFQNEAQLDKSGLPSDRFFAERPEGSVSTLKIQRTQQEDSAVYLCASSLAAGGPKANEQFFGPGTRLTVL.

The sample holds a few counts of this clonotype. V and J are TRBV27 and TRBJ2-7; D tentatively fits TRBD1 or TRBD2 (5 bases each). V was trimmed by 5 bases and J by 8 bases, leaving 28 bases between them. Germline V lookup: CDR1 MNHEY, CDR2 SMNVEV (reference sequence). The CDR3 consists of 17 residues. This CDR3 reads CASSLNVGTAEASKQYF. The CDR3 DNA sequence: TGTGCCAGCAGTCTTAACGTTGGGACCGCCGAGGCGTCGAAGCAGTACTTC.

The chain carries TRBV3-1 and TRBJ1-5; D remains ambiguous. This CDR3 is built from 14 residues. Trimming shortened V by 3 bases and J by 5 bases, and 11 bases separated the two germline ends. Per germline, CDR1 LGHDT and CDR2 YNNKEL (reference sequence). The CDR3 DNA follows: TGTGCCAGCAGCCAGGGGAACAGCGATCAGCCCCAGCATTTT. Translation gives CASSQGNSDQPQHF.

The chain links TRBV6-5 to TRBJ2-1; no clear D. The V end lost 8 bases, the J end lost 0 bases, and 8 bases lay between the germline ends. Looked up from germline, CDR1 is MNHEY and CDR2 is SVGAGI. This CDR3 has 13 residues. The CDR3 loop reads CASQLTSYNEQFF. CDR3 nucleotides: TGTGCCAGCCAACTTACCTCCTACAATGAGCAGTTCTTC.

This clonotype was seen only a few times. This chain uses TRBV19 with TRBJ1-4; 8 nucleotides agree with TRBD1. The CDR3 consists of 14 residues. The germline V gene has CDR1 LNHDA and CDR2 SQIVND (reference sequence). Unmatched junction bases numbered 8, after V lost 8 bases and J lost 6 bases. For the CDR3, the DNA is TGTGCCAGTTCTAAGACAGGGGACTATGAAAAACTGTTTTTT. Its translation is CASSKTGDYEKLFF.

This chain links TRBV24-1 with TRBJ2-3; TRBD2 aligns across 8 bases. Germline trimming cut 7 bases from V and 1 base from J; bases unmatched to any gene: 12. Germline V gene sequence: CDR1 KGHDR, CDR2 SFDVKD. The CDR3 is made up of 17 amino acids. The CDR3 protein is CATSRRELADRTDTQYF. The CDR3 DNA reads as TGTGCCACCAGCCGCCGAGAACTAGCGGACCGCACAGATACGCAGTATTTT.

This clonotype was found once. This chain links TRBV7-2 with TRBJ2-5; a weak D match, TRBD2 (5 bases). V lost 5 bases, J lost 5 bases, and 24 bases lay in between. Per the germline V gene, CDR1 is SGHTA and CDR2 is FQGNSA. The length of the CDR3 is 17 residues. The CDR3 region is CASSPRLDGLHGETQYF. CDR3 nucleotide sequence: TGTGCCAGCAGCCCACGACTCGATGGACTGCATGGTGAGACCCAGTACTTC.

The V and J genes are TRBV10-3 and TRBJ1-2; the D is unclear. V was clipped by 3 bases and J by 0 bases, with 11 bases between them. The CDR3 sequence is 15 residues long. Germline CDR1 reads ENHRY; CDR2 reads SYGVKD. DNA of the CDR3: TGTGCCATCAGTGATTTGGCCATAGCTAACTATGGCTACACCTTC. As protein: CAISDLAIANYGYTF.

This chain connects TRBV10-3 to TRBJ2-2; no firm D call. The germline V and J ends were trimmed by 4 bases and 6 bases, with 15 bases remaining between them. Germline CDR1 reads ENHRY; CDR2 reads SYGVKD. The CDR3 length is 15 residues. CDR3 sequence reads: CAISVEDYPSGELFF. DNA for the CDR3: TGTGCCATCAGTGTTGAAGATTATCCGTCCGGGGAGCTGTTTTTT.

This clonotype was counted many times. The V call is TRBV7-2, the J call TRBJ1-4; 11 nucleotides agree with TRBD1. This CDR3 is built from 19 residues. With V trimmed by 1 base and J by 8 bases, 15 bases remained unmatched. Germline loops: CDR1 SGHTA, CDR2 FQGNSA. Written as DNA, the CDR3 is TGTGCCAGCAGCTTAGGGACAGGGGGCGTCTGGGTAACTAGGGAAAAACTGTTTTTT. The encoded protein is CASSLGTGGVWVTREKLFF.

V usage is TRBV6-1 and J usage is TRBJ1-2, with TRBD1 as a possible D gene (6 bases). Trimming removed 0 bases from V and 1 base from J, with 9 bases in between. The CDR3 totals 15 residues. Germline-derived CDR1 and CDR2 are MNHNS and SASEGT. CDR3 region: CASSEATGLNYGYTF. DNA of the CDR3: TGTGCCAGCAGTGAAGCGACAGGACTTAACTATGGCTACACCTTC.

This clonotype was seen more than once but under ten times. The chain couples TRBV7-2 to TRBJ2-3, with TRBD2 identical over 10 bases. J was trimmed by 6 bases and V by 1 base; bases with no gene match: 4. The CDR3 contains 15 residues. The germline CDR1 and CDR2 sequences are SGHTA and FQGNSA. As DNA, the CDR3 is TGTGCCAGCAGCTTAGAGAGGACTAGCGGTGATACGCAGTATTTT. This translates into CASSLERTSGDTQYF.

This clonotype was picked up many times. J is TRBJ2-1 and V is TRBV6-2 or TRBV6-3; D is possibly TRBD1 (6 bases). The CDR3 spans 14 residues. CDR1 is MNHEY, CDR2 SVGEGT, per germline. Trimming cost V 6 bases and J 8 bases, with 17 bases left between them. As DNA, the CDR3 is TGTGCCAGCAGCCGGGCCCAGGGGATACATGAGCAGTTCTTC. As protein: CASSRAQGIHEQFF.

There are a few counts of this clonotype. The chain employs TRBV27 and TRBJ1-4; D uncertain. Germline CDR1 and CDR2: MNHEY and SMNVEV (reference sequence). CDR3 size: 14 residues. V lost 6 bases to trimming and J lost 5 bases, with 13 bases between them. DNA for the CDR3: TGTGCCAGCAGGACCAGTTGGGAGAATGAAAAACTGTTTTTT. Its translation: CASRTSWENEKLFF.

This sequence joins TRBV14 and TRBJ2-7; D might be TRBD1 (5 bases). The V and J ends lost 0 bases and 0 bases respectively, with 9 bases between them. Germline CDR1 is SGHDN and CDR2 is FVKESK. The CDR3 covers 15 residues. The chain's CDR3 is CASSQDVTVSYEQYF. CDR3 nucleotides: TGTGCCAGCAGCCAAGATGTGACAGTCTCCTACGAGCAGTACTTC. The full variable domain, rest sourced from reference TRBV14 and TRBJ2-7, is EAGVTQFPSHSVIEKGQTVTLRCDPISGHDNLYWYRRVMGKEIKFLLHFVKESKQDESGMPNNRFLAERTGGTYSTLKVQPAELEDSGVYFCASSQDVTVSYEQYFGPGTRLTVT.

This chain connects TRBV19 to TRBJ2-3, with 8 bases that match TRBD2. The J segment lost 5 bases and the V segment lost 3 bases, leaving 7 bases of the junction unmatched. This CDR3 has 15 residues. The germline CDR1 and CDR2 sequences are LNHDA and SQIVND (reference sequence). This CDR3 is CASSIGAGGGDTQYF. The CDR3 DNA reads as TGTGCCAGTAGTATCGGTGCGGGAGGTGGAGATACGCAGTATTTT.

At least ten counts were recorded for this clonotype. CDR3 amino acids: CASNQQGHGPGNTIYF. As DNA, the CDR3 is TGTGCCAGCAACCAACAGGGCCATGGACCTGGAAACACCATATATTTT. The J gene is TRBJ1-3, the V gene TRBV7-2; tentative D call: TRBD1 (6 bases). Per germline, CDR1 SGHTA and CDR2 FQGNSA. Trimming took 7 bases from V and 2 from J, leaving 18 bases between them. CDR3 length equals 16 residues.

This clonotype was picked up many times. The chain has TRBV12-3 or TRBV12-4 and TRBJ1-1; D gene uncertain. Trimming shortened V by 5 bases and J by 2 bases, and 9 bases separated the two germline ends. The CDR3 is 13 amino acids. The CDR3 here is CASSATRNTEAFF. Written as DNA, the CDR3 is TGTGCCAGCAGTGCTACAAGAAACACTGAAGCTTTCTTT.

This rearrangement joins TRBV7-8 to TRBJ2-7; D may be TRBD1 or TRBD2 (5 bases each). CDR1 and CDR2 (germline): SGHVS, FQNEAQ. Trimming removed 2 bases at V and 2 bases at J, with 10 bases between. The CDR3 covers 14 residues. DNA of the CDR3: TGTGCCAGCAGCTTAATCGGGGCAGCCTACGAGCAGTACTTC. Translation gives CASSLIGAAYEQYF.

The J gene is TRBJ2-7, the V gene TRBV10-3, with D perhaps matching TRBD2 (5 bases). Trimming removed 6 bases from V and 2 bases from J, with 8 bases in between. CDR1 is ENHRY, CDR2 SYGVKD, per germline. The CDR3 consists of 12 residues. CDR3 in amino acids: CAIRAGAYEQYF. The CDR3 DNA follows: TGTGCCATCAGGGCCGGGGCCTACGAGCAGTACTTC.

At least ten counts were recorded for this clonotype. The junction and the germline gene differ at one end; a read error may be behind it. The rearrangement uses TRBV7-7 and TRBJ2-2; no clear D. Per germline, CDR1 SSHAT and CDR2 FNYEAQ (reference sequence). This CDR3 is 14 amino acids long. CDR3 region: CASSQSLNTGELFF. CDR3 nucleotides: TGTGCTAGCAGCCAATCGCTCAACACCGGGGAGCTGTTTTTT.

This clonotype was counted ten times or more. The chain uses TRBV4-2 and TRBJ1-1; TRBD1 might be the D (6 bases). Germline V CDR1 and CDR2: LGHNA, YNFKEQ. CDR3 length: 15 amino acids. V was cut by 4 bases and J by 5 bases, with 17 bases left in between. CDR3 coding DNA: TGTGCCAGCAGCCCGGAAGGGGGGCGAGGAACTGAAGCTTTCTTT. Protein sequence: CASSPEGGRGTEAFF.

This chain uses TRBV28 with TRBJ2-6; no clear D. The CDR3 has 16 amino acids. V lost 4 bases and J lost 2, with 12 bases in between. Germline CDR1 and CDR2: MDHEN and SYDVKM. The CDR3 here is CASSSPRAPGANVLTF. DNA of the CDR3: TGTGCCAGCAGTTCCCCTAGGGCTCCTGGGGCCAACGTCCTGACTTTC.

This clonotype was observed once. Germline is not matched at one junction end, which may reflect a read error. This chain connects TRBV18 to TRBJ1-6; D call uncertain. The CDR3 length is 16 residues. In germline, CDR1 is KGHSH, CDR2 LQKENI. CDR3 loop: CASSPTQSSYNSPLHF. The DNA of the CDR3 is TGTGCCAGCTCACCAACCCAGAGCTCCTATAACTCACCCCTCCACTTT.

The chain employs TRBV2 and TRBJ2-3, with D unclear. CDR1 is SNHLY, CDR2 FYNNEI, per germline. Trimming pared 4 bases from V and 6 bases from J, leaving 14 bases between. CDR3 size: 14 residues. The CDR3 sequence: CASSVEITFDTQYF. The CDR3 nucleotides are TGTGCCAGCAGTGTTGAGATTACCTTCGATACGCAGTATTTT.

The sample holds many counts of this clonotype. The chain joins TRBV7-2 to TRBJ2-2; D is undetermined. Germline V gene sequence: CDR1 SGHTA, CDR2 FQGNSA. The V end lost 1 base, the J end lost 2 bases, and 5 bases lay between the germline ends. The CDR3 covers 14 residues. The DNA for the CDR3 is TGTGCCAGCAGCTTAGGGCTAAACACCGGGGAGCTGTTTTTT. Its protein product is CASSLGLNTGELFF.

This clonotype was seen a few times. J is TRBJ1-2 and V is TRBV10-3, with no clear D. This CDR3 has 13 residues. V shed 0 bases and J shed 4 bases, with 6 bases lying between them. Germline CDR1 and CDR2: ENHRY and SYGVKD. The CDR3 DNA sequence: TGTGCCATCAGTGAGTCGGAGGGCTATGGCTACACCTTC. This codes for CAISESEGYGYTF.

This clonotype was seen more than once but under ten times. The chain links TRBV4-3 to TRBJ2-4; a weak D match, TRBD1 (5 bases). CDR1 LGHNA and CDR2 YSLEER come from the germline V gene. The CDR3 has 15 amino acids. V lost 1 base and J 7 bases, leaving 14 bases between the germline ends. CDR3 residues: CASSQGHSGRNIQYF. As DNA, the CDR3 is TGCGCCAGCAGCCAAGGGCACTCAGGGCGGAACATTCAGTACTTC.